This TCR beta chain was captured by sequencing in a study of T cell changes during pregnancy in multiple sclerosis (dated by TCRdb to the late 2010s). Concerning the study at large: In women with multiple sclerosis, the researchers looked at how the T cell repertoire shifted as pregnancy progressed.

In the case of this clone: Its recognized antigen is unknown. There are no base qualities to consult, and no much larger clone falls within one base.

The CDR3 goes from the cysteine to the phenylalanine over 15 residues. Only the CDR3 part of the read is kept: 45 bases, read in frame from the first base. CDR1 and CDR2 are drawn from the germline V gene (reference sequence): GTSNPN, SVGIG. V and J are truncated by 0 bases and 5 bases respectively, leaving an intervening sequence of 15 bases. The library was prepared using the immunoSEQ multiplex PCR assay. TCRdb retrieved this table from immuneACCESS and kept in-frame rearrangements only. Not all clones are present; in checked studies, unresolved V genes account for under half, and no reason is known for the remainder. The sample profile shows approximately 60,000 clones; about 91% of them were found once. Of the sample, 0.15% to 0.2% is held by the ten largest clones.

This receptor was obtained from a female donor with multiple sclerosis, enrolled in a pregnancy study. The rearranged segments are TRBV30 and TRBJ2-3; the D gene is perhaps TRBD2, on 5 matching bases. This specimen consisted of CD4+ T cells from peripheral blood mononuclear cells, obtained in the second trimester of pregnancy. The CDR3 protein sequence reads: CAWSVPVGVLDTQYF. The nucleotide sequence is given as TGTGCCTGGAGTGTACCGGTGGGAGTCCTAGATACGCAGTATTTT.